Listed here is a single T cell receptor (beta chain). The CDR3 spans 14 residues. Germline CDR1 reads SGHRS; CDR2 reads YFSETQ. V shed 2 bases, J shed 7 bases, and the junction held 6 bases outside the gene matches. Under the authors' procedure: Nucleated cell number was recorded as an estimate derived from reference gene primer amplification. Profiled with immunoSEQ multiplex PCR; TCRdb holds only in-frame clones, not every one. V and J calls and clone size are given by that table; D and trimming were obtained from the DNA. The table lists 150,000 to 200,000 clones, 80% to 90% of them singletons, with 11% in the top ten. The data are from a study of blood T cell repertoires in COVID-19. Study-wide background: Collection of acute and convalescent COVID-19 samples took place in the United States, Italy and Spain. T cells, B-cell-depleted T cells, or PBMCs provided the cDNA or gDNA that served as material.

The receptor was isolated from a human donor in a cohort sampled during active COVID-19. The sequencing sample was made of peripheral blood. The chain carries TRBV5-1 and TRBJ2-1; 7 nucleotides line up with TRBD1. The CDR3 coding sequence is TGCGCCAGCAGCTTACCGACAGGGTGGAATGAGCAGTTCTTC. Protein sequence: CASSLPTGWNEQFF.